The 32 T cell receptor beta chains in this list originate from one sample, sequenced in a study of Graves' ophthalmopathy and Graves' hyperthyroidism. Amplification targeted the TCR beta CDR3 regions, with RNA transcripts as the source material. Scientists carried out first-round RT-PCR using HTBI primers and then a second-round multiplex PCR. TCRdb called the multiplex PCR reads again in MiXCR, with one record for every CDR3 protein. The repertoire holds approximately 210,000 distinct CDR3 sequences, with 29% as singletons. Sample: peripheral blood. These receptors were taken from a man aged 45-65 years with Graves' ophthalmopathy.

The sample holds many counts of this clonotype. The V call is TRBV29-1, the J call TRBJ2-2, with D possibly being TRBD2 (6 bases). The CDR3 loop spans 15 amino acids. Germline V gene sequence: CDR1 SQVTM, CDR2 ANQGSEA. V was cut by 2 bases and J by 4 bases, with 14 bases left in between. CDR3 protein: CSVEPAGRGTGELFF. CDR3 bases: TGCAGCGTTGAACCAGCGGGTCGTGGCACCGGGGAGCTGTTTTTT.

This clonotype was seen more than once but under ten times. This chain joins TRBV7-2 and TRBJ2-2; D could derive from TRBD1 or TRBD2 (5 bases each). Germline V CDR1 and CDR2: SGHTA, FQGNSA. CDR3 size: 14 residues. The V end lost 5 bases, the J end lost 7 bases, and 14 bases lay between the germline ends. The chain's CDR3 is CASSPGTPHGELFF. CDR3 coding DNA: TGTGCCAGCAGCCCGGGGACCCCCCACGGGGAGCTGTTTTTT.

The chain is built from TRBV12-3 or TRBV12-4 and TRBJ2-7; D perhaps matches TRBD1 (6 bases). The V end was cut by 5 bases, the J end by 1 base, with 15 bases between. The length of the CDR3 is 15 residues. The CDR3 sequence: CASSGRAGESYEQYF. CDR3 sequence (DNA): TGTGCCAGCAGTGGGCGCGCAGGGGAGTCCTACGAGCAGTACTTC.

There are many counts of this clonotype. V usage is TRBV4-1 and J usage is TRBJ2-5, with 10 bases lining up with TRBD1. Germline V CDR1 and CDR2: MGHRA, YSYEKL. The CDR3 sequence is 15 residues long. V dropped 3 bases and J dropped 4; count of bases not matched to a gene: 5. DNA for the CDR3: TGCGCCAGCAGCCACCGGGACAGGGGAGGAGAGACCCAGTACTTC. Its translation is CASSHRDRGGETQYF.

The table lists this clonotype with many counts. The chain combines TRBV19 with TRBJ1-5, with TRBD1 as a possible D gene (5 bases). Germline V lookup: CDR1 LNHDA, CDR2 SQIVND (reference sequence). This CDR3 comprises 14 residues. Between the trimmed V and J ends, which lost 5 bases and 6 bases, there was a span of 14 bases. CDR3 nucleotides: TGTGCCAGTAGTGGGGGGATCGGCGGTCAGCCCCAGCATTTT. This encodes CASSGGIGGQPQHF.

The chain employs TRBV29-1 and TRBJ2-7; TRBD1 is a possible D gene (6 bases). This CDR3 is 13 amino acids long. CDR1 and CDR2 (germline): SQVTM, ANQGSEA. V was clipped by 2 bases and J by 3 bases, with 11 bases between them. The CDR3 DNA reads TGCAGCGTTGAATTCCTGGACAGCTACGAGCAGTACTTC. As protein: CSVEFLDSYEQYF.

This clonotype was recorded many times. DNA for the CDR3: TGTGCCAGCAGCTCGACAGGGCTCGGCCAAGAGACCCAGTACTTC. Its protein product is CASSSTGLGQETQYF. The chain carries TRBV5-4 and TRBJ2-5, with TRBD1 matching 7 bases. After removal of 3 bases from V and 1 base from J, the junction contained 6 bases not matched to a gene. The CDR3 is 15 amino acids. Per the germline V gene, CDR1 is SGHNT and CDR2 is YYREEE (reference sequence).

The table lists this clonotype with many counts. The chain's CDR3 is CASSRSPGTEAFF. The CDR3 nucleotides read TGTGCCAGCAGCCGCTCGCCAGGAACTGAAGCTTTCTTT. The chain links TRBV6-2 or TRBV6-3 to TRBJ1-1, with no clear D. V was trimmed by 6 bases and J by 5 bases, leaving 13 bases between them. CDR3 size: 13 residues. CDR1 is MNHEY and CDR2 is SVGEGT in the germline V gene.

In its sample, this clonotype was seen many times. The V gene is TRBV10-2, the J gene TRBJ1-6; the D is unclear. The CDR3 runs to 12 residues. V dropped 6 bases and J dropped 9 bases, with 9 bases sitting between them. The germline gives CDR1 WSHSY, CDR2 SAAADI. Here the CDR3 reads CASRPGTSPLHF. As DNA, the CDR3 is TGCGCCAGCAGGCCGGGAACTTCACCCCTCCACTTT.

The chain has TRBV12-3 or TRBV12-4 and TRBJ1-6, with D possibly being TRBD1 (6 bases). Trimming took 7 bases from V and 1 from J, leaving 14 bases between them. This CDR3 comprises 16 residues. In nucleotides, the CDR3 is TGTGCCAGCACCGAGGGGGGGCAGTCCTATAATTCACCCCTCCACTTT. This gives the protein CASTEGGQSYNSPLHF.

This clonotype qualifies as medium-sized. The chain combines TRBV7-2 with TRBJ2-7, with TRBD2 as a possible D gene (6 bases). This CDR3 is 15 amino acids long. V dropped 4 bases and J dropped 0 bases, with 13 bases sitting between them. Germline-derived CDR1 and CDR2 are SGHTA and FQGNSA. CDR3 in DNA: TGTGCCAGCAGCTCCTTGGGACTTAACTCCTACGAGCAGTACTTC. Amino acid sequence: CASSSLGLNSYEQYF.

V gene TRBV15 combines with J gene TRBJ1-2, with 8 bases lining up with TRBD1. The V gene's germline CDR1 is LNHNV and CDR2 YYDKDF (reference sequence). This CDR3 contains 14 residues. The V gene end was trimmed by 2 bases and the J gene end by 5 bases; junction bases not matched to a gene: 4. As DNA, the CDR3 is TGTGCCACCAGCAGAACGACAGGGGAGTATGGCTACACCTTC. Amino acids: CATSRTTGEYGYTF. The complete variable domain, with remaining parts taken from reference TRBV15 and TRBJ1-2, reads DAMVIQNPRYQVTQFGKPVTLSCSQTLNHNVMYWYQQKSSQAPKLLFHYYDKDFNNEADTPDNFQSRRPNTSFCFLDIRSPGLGDTAMYLCATSRTTGEYGYTFGSGTRLTVV.

Many counts were recorded for this clonotype. The chain links TRBV6-2 or TRBV6-3 to TRBJ2-5; the D gene could be TRBD1 or TRBD2 (6 bases each). V lost 5 bases and J lost 5, with 18 bases in between. The CDR3 sequence is 15 residues long. Germline V lookup: CDR1 MNHEY, CDR2 SVGEGT. The CDR3 reads CASSPWGAFSETQYF. CDR3 DNA sequence: TGTGCCAGCAGTCCCTGGGGGGCATTTAGTGAGACCCAGTACTTC.

V usage is TRBV27 and J usage is TRBJ1-1; no clear D. This CDR3 is built from 13 residues. The V end lost 3 bases, the J end lost 3 bases, and 8 bases lay between the germline ends. CDR1 MNHEY and CDR2 SMNVEV come from the germline V gene (reference sequence). The CDR3 DNA sequence: TGTGCCAGCAGTTTGGCGTTTTACACTGAAGCTTTCTTT. It codes for CASSLAFYTEAFF.

There are many counts of this clonotype. The chain has TRBV10-3 and TRBJ2-2; D may correspond to TRBD1 or TRBD2 (5 bases each). The germline V and J ends were trimmed by 10 bases and 5 bases, with 17 bases remaining between them. Per the germline V gene, CDR1 is ENHRY and CDR2 is SYGVKD. The CDR3 has 14 residues. The DNA for the CDR3 is TGTGCCACCCTGAGGAACAGGACTACCGGGGAGCTGTTTTTT. Translation gives CATLRNRTTGELFF.

This clonotype was picked up many times. The chain links TRBV6-5 to TRBJ2-7, with D tentatively TRBD1 (5 bases). Per germline, CDR1 MNHEY and CDR2 SVGAGI. The CDR3 loop spans 16 amino acids. V was clipped by 5 bases and J by 3 bases, with 20 bases between them. DNA for the CDR3: TGTGCCAGCAGTCCCGCCGTTGGCAGGGTGAACTACGAGCAGTACTTC. Encoded protein: CASSPAVGRVNYEQYF.

This clonotype was counted many times. This rearrangement joins TRBV12-5 to TRBJ2-7, with D possibly TRBD1 on 6 matching bases. This CDR3 contains 13 residues. The V end lost 5 bases, the J end lost 4 bases, and 12 bases lay between the germline ends. The germline V gene has CDR1 LGHNT and CDR2 FRNRAP. In DNA, the CDR3 is TGTGCTAGTGGTAGATCGGACAGTTACGAGCAGTACTTC. This codes for CASGRSDSYEQYF.

This chain uses TRBV6-2 or TRBV6-3 with TRBJ2-7, with D tentatively TRBD1 (5 bases). The CDR3 is 14 amino acids. Trimming removed 5 bases from V and 1 base from J, with 12 bases in between. Germline CDR1 reads MNHEY; CDR2 reads SVGEGT. The CDR3 DNA reads as TGTGCCAGCAGTGATGAGACAGTTTCCTACGAGCAGTACTTC. Its protein product is CASSDETVSYEQYF.

This clonotype was found many times. The chain links TRBV20-1 to TRBJ2-7; D not certain. The ends were cut back, 5 bases at V and 2 bases at J, with 19 bases in the middle. In germline, CDR1 is DFQATT, CDR2 SNEGSKA (reference sequence). This CDR3 has 15 amino acids. CDR3 residues: CSAGSYGTDPYEQYF. The CDR3 nucleotides read TGCAGTGCTGGAAGCTACGGTACGGATCCCTACGAGCAGTACTTC.

The rearrangement uses TRBV28 and TRBJ1-2; no clear D. This CDR3 has 12 amino acids. Germline-derived CDR1 and CDR2 are MDHEN and SYDVKM. The ends were cut back, 5 bases at V and 0 bases at J, with 4 bases in the middle. CDR3 sequence (DNA): TGTGCCAGCAGTACACCTAACTATGGCTACACCTTC. Amino acids: CASSTPNYGYTF.

There are many counts of this clonotype. One end of the junction varies from germline; a read error may be responsible. The chain carries TRBV12-3 or TRBV12-4 and TRBJ2-7; tentative D call: TRBD2 (7 bases). This CDR3 spans 15 amino acids. The CDR3 DNA reads as TGTGCCAGCAATAAAGGGGGGGAGTCTACCTACAAGCAGTACTTC. Translated: CASNKGGESTYKQYF.

The table lists this clonotype with many counts. J is TRBJ2-2 and V is TRBV27; D is uncertain. V gave up 10 bases and J gave up 2 bases, with 8 bases separating them. This CDR3 region has 12 residues. The germline V gene encodes CDR1 MNHEY and CDR2 SMNVEV (reference sequence). The CDR3 bases are TGTGCCACCCGCGCAAACACCGGGGAGCTGTTTTTT. As protein: CATRANTGELFF.

There are many counts of this clonotype. The rearrangement uses TRBV6-1 and TRBJ2-7; TRBD2 matches at 11 bases. The trim removed 4 bases at V and 7 bases at J, leaving 6 bases unmatched. The CDR3 totals 14 residues. The germline CDR1 and CDR2 sequences are MNHNS and SASEGT. In DNA form, the CDR3 reads TGTGCCAGCAGTGGAGGGACTAGCGGTTGGGAGCAGTACTTC. It is translated as CASSGGTSGWEQYF.

This clonotype was found once. The chain combines TRBV6-2 or TRBV6-3 with TRBJ1-1; no clear D. Per germline, CDR1 MNHEY and CDR2 SVGEGT. The CDR3 has 11 residues. V lost 8 bases and J 5 bases, leaving 9 bases between the germline ends. CDR3 sequence: CASRVQTEAFF. In nucleotides, the CDR3 is TGTGCCAGCCGGGTTCAAACTGAAGCTTTCTTT.

CDR3 residues: CASILSGGENSPLHF. CDR3 nucleotides: TGTGCCAGCATCCTGTCGGGTGGAGAGAATTCACCCCTCCACTTT. The J gene is TRBJ1-6, the V gene TRBV28; D ambiguous. Trimming cost V 7 bases and J 7 bases, with 17 bases left between them. The germline V gene has CDR1 MDHEN and CDR2 SYDVKM. The CDR3 is 15 amino acids.

The gene calls are TRBV6-5 and TRBJ2-5, with 8 nucleotides matching TRBD1. CDR1 is MNHEY and CDR2 is SVGAGI in the germline V gene. The CDR3 is 13 residues long. V lost 8 bases to trimming and J lost 5 bases; unmatched junction nucleotides: 7. The CDR3 sequence: CASVRTGRETQYF. In DNA, the CDR3 is TGTGCCAGCGTTAGGACAGGGCGGGAGACCCAGTACTTC.

This clonotype was counted ten times or more. The CDR3, as DNA: TGTGCCAGCAGTGGAAGACAGGCCAACGAGCAGTACTTC. Its protein is CASSGRQANEQYF. This chain connects TRBV2 to TRBJ2-7, with D possibly matching TRBD1 (6 bases). Trimming left V 4 bases short and J 5 bases short, with 12 bases between. Germline loops: CDR1 SNHLY, CDR2 FYNNEI. The CDR3 covers 13 residues.

This clonotype has at least ten counts. The V and J genes are TRBV27 and TRBJ2-5; 7 bases map to TRBD2. CDR3 length: 15 amino acids. Germline V gives CDR1 MNHEY, CDR2 SMNVEV (reference sequence). The V gene end was trimmed by 4 bases and the J gene end by 0 bases; junction bases not matched to a gene: 5. The CDR3 loop reads CASSSLLAHQETQYF. In DNA, the CDR3 is TGTGCCAGCAGTTCGTTACTAGCGCACCAAGAGACCCAGTACTTC.

This clonotype was seen at least ten times. The germline gene is not matched at one end of the junction; a read error may be the cause. The chain combines TRBV18 with TRBJ1-2, with D possibly matching TRBD1 (6 bases). The CDR3 contains 14 residues. Germline CDR1 and CDR2: KGHSH and LQKENI. The CDR3 is CASPPAGGGYGYTF. The DNA of the CDR3 is TGTGCCAGCCCACCTGCGGGGGGCGGCTATGGCTACACCTTC.

This clonotype was seen many times. The gene calls are TRBV28 and TRBJ2-5, with 7 bases lining up with TRBD2. The CDR3 runs 15 residues. J was trimmed by 2 bases and V by 7 bases; bases with no gene match: 10. CDR1 is MDHEN, CDR2 SYDVKM, per germline. The CDR3 reads CASTPGRGRQETQYF. Here the CDR3 DNA reads TGTGCCAGCACCCCTGGGCGGGGGAGACAAGAGACCCAGTACTTC.

This clonotype was observed at least ten times. The V and J genes are TRBV28 and TRBJ1-5; 8 bases map to TRBD1. V lost 5 bases to trimming and J lost 5 bases; unmatched junction nucleotides: 11. Germline V lookup: CDR1 MDHEN, CDR2 SYDVKM. The CDR3 covers 16 residues. The CDR3 coding sequence is TGTGCCAGCAGTCAAGGGGGCAGGGGGCCTGATCAGCCCCAGCATTTT. Translated: CASSQGGRGPDQPQHF. Combining the CDR3 with reference TRBV28 and TRBJ1-5 gives the whole variable domain DVKVTQSSRYLVKRTGEKVFLECVQDMDHENMFWYRQDPGLGLRLIYFSYDVKMKEKGDIPEGYSVSREKKERFSLILESASTNQTSMYLCASSQGGRGPDQPQHFGDGTRLSIL.

Many counts were recorded for this clonotype. The chain combines TRBV12-3 or TRBV12-4 with TRBJ2-5; 10 nucleotides line up with TRBD2. V lost 7 bases, J lost 0 bases, and 5 bases stayed unmatched. The CDR3 sequence is 15 residues long. Here the CDR3 DNA reads TGTGCCAGCACCCGGACTAGCGGCAACCAAGAGACCCAGTACTTC. It codes for CASTRTSGNQETQYF.